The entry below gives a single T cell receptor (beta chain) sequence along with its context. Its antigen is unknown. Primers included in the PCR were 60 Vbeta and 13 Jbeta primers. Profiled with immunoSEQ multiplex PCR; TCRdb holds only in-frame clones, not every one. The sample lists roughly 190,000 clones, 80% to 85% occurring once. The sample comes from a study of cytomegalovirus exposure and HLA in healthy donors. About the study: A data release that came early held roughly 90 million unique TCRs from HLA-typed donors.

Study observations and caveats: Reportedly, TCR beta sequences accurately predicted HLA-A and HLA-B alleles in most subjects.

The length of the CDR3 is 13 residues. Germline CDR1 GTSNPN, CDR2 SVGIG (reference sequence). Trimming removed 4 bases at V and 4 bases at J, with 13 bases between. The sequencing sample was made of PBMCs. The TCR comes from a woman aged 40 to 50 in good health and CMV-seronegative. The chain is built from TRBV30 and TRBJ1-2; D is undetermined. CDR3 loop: CAWNPGLIYGYTF. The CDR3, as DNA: TGTGCCTGGAACCCGGGGTTAATCTATGGCTACACCTTC.